This TCR beta chain was sequenced during a study of T cell repertoires in cytomegalovirus infection. Study-level background: CMV infection plus the matching HLA type was flagged by public TCR beta signatures.

The study's findings and limits: Within the response measured ex vivo, HLA-C-restricted CMV-specific TCR beta clonotypes were dominant. The cumulative frequency of public TCR beta families identified carriers of CMV plus the relevant HLA.

The CDR3 contains 16 residues. Per the germline V gene, CDR1 is MNHNS and CDR2 is SASEGT. Trimming removed 6 bases from V and 5 bases from J; junction bases left unmatched: 12. MiXCR, applied by TCRdb to the reads, yields one record per CDR3 protein. The sample carries about 490,000 distinct CDR3 sequences, about 17% recorded once. The sample holds many counts of this clonotype. The target antigen is unknown. Sequenced sample: CD8+ T cells from PBMCs. J is TRBJ2-3 and V is TRBV6-1; 9 bases fit TRBD2. The clonotype comes from a human donor in good health (CMV status not recorded). Some clones in this sample may be carry-over from other donors' samples. CDR3 loop: CASRDWLAGEQDTQYF. The CDR3 region has the DNA TGTGCCAGCAGGGACTGGTTAGCGGGGGAACAAGATACGCAGTATTTT.